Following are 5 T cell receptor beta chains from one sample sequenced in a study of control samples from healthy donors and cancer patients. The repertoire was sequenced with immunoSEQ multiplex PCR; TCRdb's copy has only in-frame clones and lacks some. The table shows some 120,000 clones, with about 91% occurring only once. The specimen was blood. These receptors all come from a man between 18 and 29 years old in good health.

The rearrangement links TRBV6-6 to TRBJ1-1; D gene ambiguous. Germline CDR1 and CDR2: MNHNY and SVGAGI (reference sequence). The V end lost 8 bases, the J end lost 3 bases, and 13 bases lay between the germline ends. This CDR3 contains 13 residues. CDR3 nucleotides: TGTGCCAGCGCACGCGAAAGGGACACTGAAGCTTTCTTT. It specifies CASARERDTEAFF.

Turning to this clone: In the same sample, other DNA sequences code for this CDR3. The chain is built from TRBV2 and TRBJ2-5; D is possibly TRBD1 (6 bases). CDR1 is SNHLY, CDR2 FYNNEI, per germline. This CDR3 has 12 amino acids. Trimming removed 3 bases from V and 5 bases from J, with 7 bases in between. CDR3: CASSEQGETQYF. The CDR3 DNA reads TGTGCCAGCAGTGAGCAGGGGGAGACCCAGTACTTC.

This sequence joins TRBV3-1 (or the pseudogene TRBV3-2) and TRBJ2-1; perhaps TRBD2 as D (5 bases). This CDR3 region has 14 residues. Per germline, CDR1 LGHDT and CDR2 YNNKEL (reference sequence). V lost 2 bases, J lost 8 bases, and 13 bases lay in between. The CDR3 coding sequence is TGTGCCAGCAGCCAAACTCTAGCAGGTGATGAGCAGTTCTTC. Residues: CASSQTLAGDEQFF.

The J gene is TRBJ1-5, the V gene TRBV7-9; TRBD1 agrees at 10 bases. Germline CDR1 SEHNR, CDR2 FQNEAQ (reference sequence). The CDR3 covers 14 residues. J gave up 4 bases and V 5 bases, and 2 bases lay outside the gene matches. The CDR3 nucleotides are TGTGCCAGCAGCAGGGGACAGGGGAATCAGCCCCAGCATTTT. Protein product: CASSRGQGNQPQHF. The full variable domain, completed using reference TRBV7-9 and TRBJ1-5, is DTGVSQNPRHKITKRGQNVTFRCDPISEHNRLYWYRQTLGQGPEFLTYFQNEAQLEKSRLLSDRFSAERPKGSFSTLEIQRTEQGDSAMYLCASSRGQGNQPQHFGDGTRLSIL.

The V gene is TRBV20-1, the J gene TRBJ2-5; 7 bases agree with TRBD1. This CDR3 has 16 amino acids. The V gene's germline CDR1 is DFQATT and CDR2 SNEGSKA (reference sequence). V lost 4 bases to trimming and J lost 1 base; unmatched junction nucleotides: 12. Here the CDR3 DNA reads TGCAGTGCTATTGACAGGGATCAGGGGACCCAAGAGACCCAGTACTTC. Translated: CSAIDRDQGTQETQYF.